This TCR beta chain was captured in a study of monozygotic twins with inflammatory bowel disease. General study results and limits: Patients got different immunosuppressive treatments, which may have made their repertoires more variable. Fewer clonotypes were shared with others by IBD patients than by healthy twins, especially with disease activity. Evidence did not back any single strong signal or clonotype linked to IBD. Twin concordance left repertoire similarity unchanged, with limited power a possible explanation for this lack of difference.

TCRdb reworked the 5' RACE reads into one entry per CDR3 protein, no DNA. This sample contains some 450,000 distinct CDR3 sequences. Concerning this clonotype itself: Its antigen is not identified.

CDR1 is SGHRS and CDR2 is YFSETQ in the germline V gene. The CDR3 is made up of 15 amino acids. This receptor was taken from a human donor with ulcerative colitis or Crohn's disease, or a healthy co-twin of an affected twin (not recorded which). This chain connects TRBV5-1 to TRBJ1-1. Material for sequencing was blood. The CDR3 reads CASSLGEALGTEAFF.